This TCR beta chain is drawn from a study of cytotoxic CD8 clonotypes in ibrutinib-treated CLL. Whole-study findings and limits: Sample timing was unmatched between remission and later-progressing patients; lymph nodes unstudied. Clonality showed a rise at ibrutinib response that reversed toward baseline at progression.

Cryopreserved PBMCs supplied about 1.9 micrograms of genomic DNA for TCR beta libraries. Points on this clone: Its antigen is still unknown.

The data were produced by immunoSEQ multiplex PCR, yet TCRdb's version contains in-frame clones alone and is incomplete. The data hold a few hundred thousand clones, with 70% observed a single time. The CDR3 extends over 15 amino acids. V lost 4 bases and J lost 4; bases outside the gene matches: 8. The germline V gene encodes CDR1 LGHNA and CDR2 YSLEER. The specimen comprised PBMCs, sampled after 24 months of ibrutinib treatment. The TCR was taken from a human donor with chronic lymphocytic leukemia. J is TRBJ2-7 and V is TRBV4-3; 9 positions agree with TRBD2. The CDR3 spells CASSPSSTSGYEQYF. The CDR3 nucleotides read TGCGCCAGCAGCCCTAGCTCGACTAGCGGTTACGAGCAGTACTTC.